This T cell receptor beta chain was sequenced in a study of CD8 T cells in ankylosing spondylitis. Broader study findings: Disease-associated clones were reportedly significantly overrepresented in matched ankylosing spondylitis synovial fluid. Reports of some motif variants in reactive arthritis synovial fluid and blood predate this one. Disease-linked clones proved CD8+ and comparatively uncommon in peripheral blood.

This clonotype was seen many times. Its target is unknown. Construction of TCR beta libraries was performed using quantitative 5'-RACE with molecular barcodes. TCRdb re-called the 5' RACE reads through MiXCR, storing one row per CDR3 protein. The profile shows around 230,000 distinct CDR3 sequences, around 9.2% of them singletons. The CDR3 runs to 13 residues. CDR1 and CDR2 from the germline V gene are SGHDT and YYEEEE. V was shortened by 4 bases and J by 7 bases, with 14 bases between the two germline ends. The source of this sequence is a male donor with ankylosing spondylitis or in good health (not recorded which). The sequenced material came from blood, either unsorted or a sorted T cell fraction (not recorded which). The chain joins TRBV5-6 to TRBJ1-2; D remains unclear. In nucleotides, the CDR3 is TGTGCCAGCAGCCCAACCGGGTACAGTGGCTACACCTTC. The encoded protein is CASSPTGYSGYTF.